This passage covers 5 T cell receptor beta chains from one sample sequenced in a study of T-cell memory formation after mild COVID-19. TCRdb ran MiXCR on the 5' RACE reads and lists one entry per CDR3 protein. In the table there are approximately 180,000 distinct CDR3 sequences, approximately 16% of which are singletons. Specimen: PBMCs or a T cell subset sorted from them (not recorded which). These receptors all come from an adult woman who had mild COVID-19 (a few samples of this study predate the infection). Cell type and time point are not known.

This clonotype showed up just a few times. The CDR3 spells CSAREPSSYEQYF. In DNA form, the CDR3 reads TGCAGTGCTAGAGAACCGAGCTCCTACGAGCAGTACTTC. The chain has TRBV20-1 and TRBJ2-7; no reliable D call. CDR1 and CDR2 from the germline V gene are DFQATT and SNEGSKA (reference sequence). This CDR3 region has 13 residues. Trimming took 0 bases from V and 0 from J, leaving 6 bases between them.

The CDR3 coding sequence is TGTGCCAGCAGTGTACAGGGCAATCAGCCCCAGCATTTT. It encodes CASSVQGNQPQHF. This rearrangement joins TRBV12-3 or TRBV12-4 to TRBJ1-5, with D possibly matching TRBD1 (5 bases). CDR3 length equals 13 residues. The V end was cut by 5 bases, the J end by 2 bases, with 7 bases between.

This chain joins TRBV12-3 or TRBV12-4 and TRBJ2-4; maybe TRBD1 (6 bases). The CDR3 spans 13 residues. Deletions cut 5 bases from V and 6 bases from J, with 11 bases between. The CDR3 region is CASSTGFGNIQYF. In nucleotides, the CDR3 is TGTGCCAGCAGTACAGGGTTTGGAAACATTCAGTACTTC.

In its sample, this clonotype was seen a few times. This chain connects TRBV7-9 to TRBJ2-5; maybe TRBD2 (5 bases). CDR1 SEHNR and CDR2 FQNEAQ come from the germline V gene (reference sequence). This CDR3 has 16 amino acids. The V gene lost 5 bases and the J gene lost 3 bases, with 19 bases spanning the gap. CDR3 region: CASSHGETGVKETQYF. DNA of the CDR3: TGTGCCAGCAGCCACGGCGAGACCGGGGTAAAAGAGACCCAGTACTTC.

There are a few counts of this clonotype. This chain links TRBV12-5 with TRBJ2-1, with TRBD1 identical over 7 bases. CDR1 and CDR2 from the germline V gene are LGHNT and FRNRAP. J was trimmed by 4 bases and V by 3 bases; bases with no gene match: 3. The length of the CDR3 is 14 residues. The CDR3 region is CASGFPGQYNEQFF. The CDR3 DNA reads as TGTGCTAGTGGTTTTCCGGGACAGTACAATGAGCAGTTCTTC. Full variable domain (remainder filled in from reference TRBV12-5 and TRBJ2-1): DARVTQTPRHKVTEMGQEVTMRCQPILGHNTVFWYRQTMMQGLELLAYFRNRAPLDDSGMPKDRFSAEMPDATLATLKIQPSEPRDSAVYFCASGFPGQYNEQFFGPGTRLTVL.